This T cell receptor beta chain appears in the sequencing data of a study of blood T cell repertoires in COVID-19. Study information: The study drew acute and convalescent COVID-19 samples from the United States, Italy and Spain. The analysed material was cDNA or gDNA that came from T cells, B-cell-depleted T cells, or PBMCs.

Per the original methods: The authors estimated nucleated cell counts from reference gene primer amplification. The table came from immunoSEQ multiplex PCR; TCRdb's copy has only in-frame clones and leaves some out. The D gene and trimming were derived from the DNA, and the V and J assignments and clone size from that table. This sample has around 190,000 clones, with approximately 80% found just once. This CDR3 has 14 amino acids. The V gene end was trimmed by 3 bases and the J gene end by 4 bases; junction bases not matched to a gene: 4. CDR1 and CDR2 from the germline V gene are ENHRY and SYGVKD. This sequence originates from a human donor in a cohort sampled during active COVID-19. Sequencing used peripheral blood. The chain uses TRBV10-3 and TRBJ2-7; 9 bases align to TRBD1. The CDR3 protein is CAISEGGQGYEQYF. For the CDR3, the DNA is TGTGCCATCAGTGAAGGGGGACAGGGTTACGAGCAGTACTTC.